Sequencing of this T cell receptor beta chain was carried out in a study of blood T cell repertoires in COVID-19. Study overall: The United States, Italy and Spain were the sources of the acute and convalescent COVID-19 samples. Sources were T cells, B-cell-depleted T cells, or PBMCs; the material itself was cDNA or gDNA.

Trimming at V came to 6 bases and at J to 6 bases, leaving 8 bases not matched to a gene. The CDR3 covers 15 residues. Germline V gives CDR1 LGHNA, CDR2 YSLEER. Per the original data handling: Estimates of nucleated cell counts were drawn from the amplification of reference gene primers. Clones were read by immunoSEQ multiplex PCR, and TCRdb kept only the in-frame ones, dropping some. That table supplies the V and J calls and clone size; D and trimming were determined from the DNA. The sample shows some 130,000 clones, more than 60% of them seen only once. The material sequenced was peripheral blood. The sequence was collected from a man of 80 years or more with acute or convalescent COVID-19. The chain employs TRBV4-3 and TRBJ2-1; TRBD2 matches 10 bases. CDR3 nucleotides: TGCGCCAGCAGTTATCTAGCGGGGGAAGTCAATGAGCAGTTCTTC. This encodes CASSYLAGEVNEQFF.